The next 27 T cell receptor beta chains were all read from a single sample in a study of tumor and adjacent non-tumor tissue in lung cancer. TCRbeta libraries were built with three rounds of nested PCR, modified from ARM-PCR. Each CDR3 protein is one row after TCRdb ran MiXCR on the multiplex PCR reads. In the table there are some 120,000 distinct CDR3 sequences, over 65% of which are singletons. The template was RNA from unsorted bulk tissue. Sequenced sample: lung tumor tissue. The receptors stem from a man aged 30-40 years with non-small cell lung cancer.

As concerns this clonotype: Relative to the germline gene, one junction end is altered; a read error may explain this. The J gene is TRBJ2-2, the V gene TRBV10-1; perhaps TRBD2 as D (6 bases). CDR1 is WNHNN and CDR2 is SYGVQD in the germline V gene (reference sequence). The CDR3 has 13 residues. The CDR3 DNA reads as TGTGCCAGCAGTGAGTCGGGACTTGGGAAGCTGTTTTTT. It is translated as CASSESGLGKLFF.

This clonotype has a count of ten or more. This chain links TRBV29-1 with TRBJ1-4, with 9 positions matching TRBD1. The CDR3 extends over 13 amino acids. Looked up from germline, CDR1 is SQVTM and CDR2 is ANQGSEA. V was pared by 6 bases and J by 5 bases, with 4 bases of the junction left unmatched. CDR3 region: CSVPGTGNEKLFF. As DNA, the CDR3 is TGCAGCGTCCCCGGGACAGGGAATGAAAAACTGTTTTTT.

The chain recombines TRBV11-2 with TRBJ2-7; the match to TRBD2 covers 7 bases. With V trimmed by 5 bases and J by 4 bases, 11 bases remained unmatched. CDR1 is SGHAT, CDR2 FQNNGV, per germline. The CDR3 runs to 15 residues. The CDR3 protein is CASSPGMASGYEQYF. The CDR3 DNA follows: TGTGCCAGCAGCCCGGGGATGGCTAGCGGTTACGAGCAGTACTTC.

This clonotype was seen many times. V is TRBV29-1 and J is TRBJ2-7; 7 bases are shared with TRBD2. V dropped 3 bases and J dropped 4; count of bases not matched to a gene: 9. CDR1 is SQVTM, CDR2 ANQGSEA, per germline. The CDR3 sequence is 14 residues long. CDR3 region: CSVEARGRQYEQYF. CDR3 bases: TGCAGCGTTGAGGCTCGCGGGAGACAGTACGAGCAGTACTTC.

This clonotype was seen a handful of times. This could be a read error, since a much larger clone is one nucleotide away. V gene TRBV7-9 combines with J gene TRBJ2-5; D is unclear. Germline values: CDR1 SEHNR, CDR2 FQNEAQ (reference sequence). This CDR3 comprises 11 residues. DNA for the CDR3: TGTACCAGCAGCTTGGAGGAGACCCAGTACTTC. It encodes CTSSLEETQYF. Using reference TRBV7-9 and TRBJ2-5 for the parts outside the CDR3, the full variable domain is DTGVSQNPRHKITKRGQNVTFRCDPISEHNRLYWYRQTLGQGPEFLTYFQNEAQLEKSRLLSDRFSAERPKGSFSTLEIQRTEQGDSAMYLCTSSLEETQYFGPGTRLLVL.

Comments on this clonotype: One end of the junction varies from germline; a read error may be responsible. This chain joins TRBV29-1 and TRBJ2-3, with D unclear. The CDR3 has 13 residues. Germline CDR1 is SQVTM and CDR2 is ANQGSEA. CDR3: CIVEDPSTDTQYF. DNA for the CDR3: TGCATCGTTGAAGATCCCAGCACCGATACGCAGTATTTT.

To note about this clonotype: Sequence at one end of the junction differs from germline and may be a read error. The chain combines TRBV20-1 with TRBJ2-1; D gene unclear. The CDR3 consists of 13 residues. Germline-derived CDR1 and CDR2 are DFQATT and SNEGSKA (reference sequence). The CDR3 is CGARDSLSNEQFF. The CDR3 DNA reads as TGCGGTGCTAGAGATAGTCTTTCGAACGAGCAGTTCTTC.

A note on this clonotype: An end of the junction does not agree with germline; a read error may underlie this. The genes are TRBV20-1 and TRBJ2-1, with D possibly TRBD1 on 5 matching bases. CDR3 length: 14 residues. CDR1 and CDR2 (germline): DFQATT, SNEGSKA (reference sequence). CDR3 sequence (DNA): TGCAGTGTTAGAACGGCGGTGGGGCATAATGAGCAATTCTTC. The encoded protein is CSVRTAVGHNEQFF.

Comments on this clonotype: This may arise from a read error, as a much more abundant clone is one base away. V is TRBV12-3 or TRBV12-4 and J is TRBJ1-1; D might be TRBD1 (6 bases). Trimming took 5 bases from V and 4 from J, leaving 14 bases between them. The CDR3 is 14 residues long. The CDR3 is CASSLTRGGTEAFF. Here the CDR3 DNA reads TGTGCCAGCAGTCTTACGAGAGGGGGCACTGAAGCTTTCTTT.

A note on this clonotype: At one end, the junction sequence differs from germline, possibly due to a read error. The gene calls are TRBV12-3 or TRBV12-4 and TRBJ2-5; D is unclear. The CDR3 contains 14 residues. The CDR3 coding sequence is TGTGCCAGCAGATCCTCTTACGTACAAGATACCCAGTACTTC. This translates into CASRSSYVQDTQYF.

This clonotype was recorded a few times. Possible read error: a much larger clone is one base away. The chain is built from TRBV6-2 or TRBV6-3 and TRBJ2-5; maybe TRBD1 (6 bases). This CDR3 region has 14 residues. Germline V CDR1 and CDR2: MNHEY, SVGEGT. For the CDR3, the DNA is TGTGCCAGCAGTTACGGACAGTACCAAGAGACCCGGTACTTC. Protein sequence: CASSYGQYQETRYF.

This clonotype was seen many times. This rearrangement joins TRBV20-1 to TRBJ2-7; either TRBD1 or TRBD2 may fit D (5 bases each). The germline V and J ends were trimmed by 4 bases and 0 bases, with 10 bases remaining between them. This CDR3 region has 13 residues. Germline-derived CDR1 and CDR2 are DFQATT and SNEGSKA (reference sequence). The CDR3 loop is CSAMGVSSYEQYF. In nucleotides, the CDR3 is TGCAGTGCTATGGGGGTTAGCTCCTACGAGCAGTACTTC.

CDR3 bases: TGCAGTGGTGCCAAACAGGGGTCAAACACCGGGGACTTGTTTTTT. It codes for CSGAKQGSNTGDLFF. The chain recombines TRBV20-1 with TRBJ2-2; TRBD1 might be the D (7 bases). Trimming removed 7 bases at V and 15 bases at J, with 30 bases between. CDR3 length equals 15 residues. Germline assignment: CDR1 DFQATT and CDR2 SNEGSKA (reference sequence).

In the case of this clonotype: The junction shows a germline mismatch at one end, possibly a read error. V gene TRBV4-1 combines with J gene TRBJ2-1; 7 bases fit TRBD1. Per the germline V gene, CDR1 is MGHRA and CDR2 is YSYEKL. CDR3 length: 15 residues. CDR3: CAGSQDQGDVNEQFF. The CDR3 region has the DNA TGCGCCGGCAGCCAAGATCAGGGGGACGTCAATGAGCAGTTCTTC.

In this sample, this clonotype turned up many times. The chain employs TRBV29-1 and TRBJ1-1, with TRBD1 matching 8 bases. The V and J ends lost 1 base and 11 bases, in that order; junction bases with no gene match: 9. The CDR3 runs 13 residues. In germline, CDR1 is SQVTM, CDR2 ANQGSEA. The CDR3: CSVEVLQGVGAFF. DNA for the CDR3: TGCAGCGTTGAAGTCCTACAGGGGGTTGGGGCTTTCTTT.

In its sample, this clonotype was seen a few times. DNA for the CDR3: TGTGCCAGCACCCAAAGTACGGGGCCGGATACGCAGTATTTT. As protein: CASTQSTGPDTQYF. The chain couples TRBV11-2 to TRBJ2-3; D is perhaps TRBD1 or TRBD2 (5 bases each). Germline V gene sequence: CDR1 SGHAT, CDR2 FQNNGV. The CDR3 loop spans 14 amino acids. Trimming removed 7 bases from V and 6 bases from J, with 17 bases in between. The full variable domain, rest sourced from reference TRBV11-2 and TRBJ2-3, is EAGVAQSPRYKIIEKRQSVAFWCNPISGHATLYWYQQILGQGPKLLIQFQNNGVVDDSQLPKDRFSAERLKGVDSTLKIQPAKLEDSAVYLCASTQSTGPDTQYFGPGTRLTVL.

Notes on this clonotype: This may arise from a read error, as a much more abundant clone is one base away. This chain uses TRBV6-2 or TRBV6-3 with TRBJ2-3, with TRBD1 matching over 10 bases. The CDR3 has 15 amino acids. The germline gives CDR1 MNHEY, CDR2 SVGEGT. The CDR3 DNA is TGTGTCAGCAGAGCCGGGACAGGGGAAACAGATACGCAGTATTTT. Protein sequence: CVSRAGTGETDTQYF.

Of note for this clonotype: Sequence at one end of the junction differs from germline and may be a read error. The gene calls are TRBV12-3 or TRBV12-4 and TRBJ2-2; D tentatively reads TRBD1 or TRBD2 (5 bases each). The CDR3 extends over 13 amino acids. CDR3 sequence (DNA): TGTGCCGGCAGTTGGGACGTCCACCGGGAGCTGTTTTTT. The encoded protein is CAGSWDVHRELFF.

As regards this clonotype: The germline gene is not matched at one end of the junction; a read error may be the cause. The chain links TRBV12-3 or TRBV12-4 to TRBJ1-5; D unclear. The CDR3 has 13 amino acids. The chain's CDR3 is CVSSANGNQPQHF. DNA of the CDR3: TGTGTCAGCTCCGCGAACGGTAATCAGCCCCAGCATTTT.

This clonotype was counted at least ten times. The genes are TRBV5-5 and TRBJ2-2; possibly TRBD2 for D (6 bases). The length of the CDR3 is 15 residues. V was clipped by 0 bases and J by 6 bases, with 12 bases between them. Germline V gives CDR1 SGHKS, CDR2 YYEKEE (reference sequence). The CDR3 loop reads CASSLAGGRPGELFF. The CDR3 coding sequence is TGTGCCAGCAGCTTGGCCGGGGGTAGACCCGGGGAGCTGTTTTTT.

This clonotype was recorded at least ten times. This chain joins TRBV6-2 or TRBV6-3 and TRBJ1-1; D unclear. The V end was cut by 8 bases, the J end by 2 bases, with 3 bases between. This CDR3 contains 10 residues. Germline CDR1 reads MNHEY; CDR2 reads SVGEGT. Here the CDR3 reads CASGNTEAFF. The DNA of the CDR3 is TGTGCCAGCGGTAACACTGAAGCTTTCTTT.

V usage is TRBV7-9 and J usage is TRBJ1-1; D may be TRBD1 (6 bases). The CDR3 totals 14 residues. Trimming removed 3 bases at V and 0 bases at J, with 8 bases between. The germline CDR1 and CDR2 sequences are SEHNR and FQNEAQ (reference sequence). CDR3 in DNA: TGTGCCAGCAGCTTCGACAGGCTGAACACTGAAGCTTTCTTT. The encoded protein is CASSFDRLNTEAFF.

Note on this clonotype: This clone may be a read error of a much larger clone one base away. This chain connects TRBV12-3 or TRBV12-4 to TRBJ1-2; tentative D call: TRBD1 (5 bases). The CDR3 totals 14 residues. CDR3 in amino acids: CASSFRGRNYAYTF. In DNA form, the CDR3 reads TGTGCCAGCAGTTTTCGGGGACGGAACTATGCCTACACCTTC.

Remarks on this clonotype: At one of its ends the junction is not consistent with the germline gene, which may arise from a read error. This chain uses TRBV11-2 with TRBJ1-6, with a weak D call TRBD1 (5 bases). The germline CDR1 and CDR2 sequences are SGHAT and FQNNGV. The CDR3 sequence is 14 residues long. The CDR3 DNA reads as TGTGCCAGGAGCTTAGCGGGGGGTTCGGAACCCCTCCACTTT. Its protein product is CARSLAGGSEPLHF.

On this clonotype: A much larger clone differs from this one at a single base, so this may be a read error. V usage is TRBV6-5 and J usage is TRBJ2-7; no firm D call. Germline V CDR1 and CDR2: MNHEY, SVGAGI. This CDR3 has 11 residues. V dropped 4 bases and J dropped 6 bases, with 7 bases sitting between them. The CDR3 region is CASSSRSEQYF. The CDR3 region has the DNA TGTGCCAGCAGTTCCCGGTCCGAGCAGTACTTC.

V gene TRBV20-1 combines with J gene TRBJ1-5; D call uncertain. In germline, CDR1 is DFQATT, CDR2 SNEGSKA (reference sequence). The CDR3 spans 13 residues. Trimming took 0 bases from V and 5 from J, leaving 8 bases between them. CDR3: CSARDGPYQPQHF. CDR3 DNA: TGCAGTGCTAGAGATGGACCTTATCAGCCCCAGCATTTT.

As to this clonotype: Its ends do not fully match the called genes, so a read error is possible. CDR3 DNA: TGTGTCAGCAGCTTAACAACAGGGACTGGAGAGACCCAGTACTTC. Amino acid sequence: CVSSLTTGTGETQYF. The chain couples TRBV11-3 to TRBJ2-5, with D perhaps being TRBD1 or TRBD2 (6 bases each). This CDR3 contains 15 residues. Germline lookup yields CDR1 SGHNT and CDR2 YENEEA.